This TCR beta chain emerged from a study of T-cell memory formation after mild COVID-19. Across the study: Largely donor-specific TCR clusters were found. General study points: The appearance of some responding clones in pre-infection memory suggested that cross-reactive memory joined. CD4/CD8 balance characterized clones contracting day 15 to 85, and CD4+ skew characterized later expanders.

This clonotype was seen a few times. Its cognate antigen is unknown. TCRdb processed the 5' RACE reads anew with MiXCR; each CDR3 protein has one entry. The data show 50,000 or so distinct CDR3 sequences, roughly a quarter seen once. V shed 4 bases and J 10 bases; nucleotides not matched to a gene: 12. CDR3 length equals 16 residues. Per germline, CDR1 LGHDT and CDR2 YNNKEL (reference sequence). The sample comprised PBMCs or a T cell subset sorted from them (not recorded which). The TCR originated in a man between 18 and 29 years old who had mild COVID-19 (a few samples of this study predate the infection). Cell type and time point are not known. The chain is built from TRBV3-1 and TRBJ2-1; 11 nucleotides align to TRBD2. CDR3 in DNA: TGTGCCAGCAGCCTCGACCGGCTAGCGGGGGGTCGAGAGCAGTTCTTC. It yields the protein CASSLDRLAGGREQFF.